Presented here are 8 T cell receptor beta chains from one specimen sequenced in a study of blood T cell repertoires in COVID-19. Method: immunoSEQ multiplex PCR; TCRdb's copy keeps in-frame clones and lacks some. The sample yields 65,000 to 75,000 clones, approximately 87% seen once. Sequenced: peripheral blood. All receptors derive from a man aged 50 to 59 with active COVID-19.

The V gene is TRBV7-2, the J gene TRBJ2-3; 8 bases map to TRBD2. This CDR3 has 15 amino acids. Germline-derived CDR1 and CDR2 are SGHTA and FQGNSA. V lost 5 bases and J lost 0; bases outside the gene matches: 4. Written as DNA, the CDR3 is TGTGCCAGCAGCGTTAGCGGGGCAAGCACAGATACGCAGTATTTT. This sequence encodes CASSVSGASTDTQYF. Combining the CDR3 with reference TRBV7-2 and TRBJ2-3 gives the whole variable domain GAGVSQSPSNKVTEKGKDVELRCDPISGHTALYWYRQSLGQGLEFLIYFQGNSAPDKSGLPSDRFSAERTGGSVSTLTIQRTQQEDSAVYLCASSVSGASTDTQYFGPGTRLTVL.

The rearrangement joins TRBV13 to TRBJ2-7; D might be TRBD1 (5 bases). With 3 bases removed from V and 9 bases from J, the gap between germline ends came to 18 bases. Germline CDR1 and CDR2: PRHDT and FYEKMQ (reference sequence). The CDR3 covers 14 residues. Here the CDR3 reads CASSFDRSSRVQYF. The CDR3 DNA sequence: TGTGCCAGCAGCTTTGACAGAAGCAGTAGAGTGCAGTACTTC. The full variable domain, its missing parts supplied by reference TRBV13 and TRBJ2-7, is AAGVIQSPRHLIKEKRETATLKCYPIPRHDTVYWYQQGPGQDPQFLISFYEKMQSDKGSIPDRFSAQQFSDYHSELNMSSLELGDSALYFCASSFDRSSRVQYFGPGTRLTVT.

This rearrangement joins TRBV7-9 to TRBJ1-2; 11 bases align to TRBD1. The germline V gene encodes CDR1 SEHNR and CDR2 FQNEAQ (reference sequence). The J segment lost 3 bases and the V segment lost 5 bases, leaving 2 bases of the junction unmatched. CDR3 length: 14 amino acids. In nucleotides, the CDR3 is TGTGCCAGCAGCCAGGACAGGGGGCACTATGGCTACACCTTC. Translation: CASSQDRGHYGYTF.

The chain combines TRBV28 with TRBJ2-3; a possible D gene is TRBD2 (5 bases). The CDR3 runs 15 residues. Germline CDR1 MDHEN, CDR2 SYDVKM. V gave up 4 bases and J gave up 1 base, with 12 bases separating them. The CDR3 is CASSSTGIGTDTQYF. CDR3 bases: TGTGCCAGCAGTTCAACCGGGATTGGCACAGATACGCAGTATTTT.

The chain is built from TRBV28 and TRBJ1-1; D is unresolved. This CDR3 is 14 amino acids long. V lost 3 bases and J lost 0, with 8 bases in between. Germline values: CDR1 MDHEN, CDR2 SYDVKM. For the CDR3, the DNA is TGTGCCAGCAGTTTGGTGAGCCTGAACACTGAAGCTTTCTTT. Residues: CASSLVSLNTEAFF. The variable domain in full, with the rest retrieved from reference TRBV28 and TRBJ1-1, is DVKVTQSSRYLVKRTGEKVFLECVQDMDHENMFWYRQDPGLGLRLIYFSYDVKMKEKGDIPEGYSVSREKKERFSLILESASTNQTSMYLCASSLVSLNTEAFFGQGTRLTVV.

The CDR3 sequence: CATSIGQFNTGELFF. CDR3 nucleotides: TGTGCCACCAGCATCGGACAGTTCAACACCGGGGAGCTGTTTTTT. The chain joins TRBV15 to TRBJ2-2; tentatively, D is TRBD1 (6 bases). In germline, CDR1 is LNHNV, CDR2 YYDKDF (reference sequence). V dropped 4 bases and J dropped 2 bases, with 11 bases sitting between them. The CDR3 contains 15 residues.

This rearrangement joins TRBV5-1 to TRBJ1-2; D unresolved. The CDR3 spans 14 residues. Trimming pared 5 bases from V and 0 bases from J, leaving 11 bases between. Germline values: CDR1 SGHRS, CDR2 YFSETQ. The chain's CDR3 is CASRLDGTNYGYTF. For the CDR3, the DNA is TGCGCCAGCAGACTGGACGGGACTAACTATGGCTACACCTTC.

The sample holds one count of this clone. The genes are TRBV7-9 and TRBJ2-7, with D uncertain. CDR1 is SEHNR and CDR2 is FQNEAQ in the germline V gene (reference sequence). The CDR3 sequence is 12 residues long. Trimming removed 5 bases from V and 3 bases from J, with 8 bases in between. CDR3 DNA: TGTGCCAGCAGCCCCCGACTCTACGAGCAGTACTTC. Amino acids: CASSPRLYEQYF.